This passage covers 21 T cell receptor beta chains from one sample sequenced in a study of blood T cell repertoires in COVID-19. The data were produced by immunoSEQ multiplex PCR, yet TCRdb's version contains in-frame clones alone and is incomplete. The data show roughly 300,000 clones, around 87% seen once. Sequenced input: peripheral blood. The receptors originated from a woman aged 45-59 years who had recovered from COVID-19.

This chain links TRBV7-2 with TRBJ2-5, with 8 bases lining up with TRBD2. This CDR3 has 15 residues. With V trimmed by 0 bases and J by 4 bases, 4 bases remained unmatched. Germline V CDR1 and CDR2: SGHTA, FQGNSA. The CDR3 sequence: CASSLAAGVLETQYF. In nucleotides, the CDR3 is TGTGCCAGCAGCTTAGCAGCGGGAGTCCTAGAGACCCAGTACTTC.

This sequence joins TRBV9 and TRBJ2-5, with D uncertain. CDR3 length: 13 amino acids. Trimming removed 0 bases at V and 3 bases at J, with 6 bases between. Germline V gene sequence: CDR1 SGDLS, CDR2 YYNGEE. The CDR3: CASSVAVKETQYF. Written as DNA, the CDR3 is TGTGCCAGCAGCGTAGCTGTAAAAGAGACCCAGTACTTC.

This clone was seen a single time. The J gene is TRBJ2-6, the V gene TRBV29-1; D remains ambiguous. Trimming removed 4 bases from V and 3 bases from J, with 13 bases in between. The CDR3 contains 15 residues. The germline V gene has CDR1 SQVTM and CDR2 ANQGSEA. CDR3: CSVVVALGGANVLTF. Here the CDR3 DNA reads TGCAGCGTTGTGGTAGCACTTGGTGGGGCCAACGTCCTGACTTTC.

The V call is TRBV19, the J call TRBJ1-2, with 8 bases that match TRBD1. The CDR3 runs 16 residues. The V segment lost 0 bases and the J segment 7 bases; nucleotides outside the gene matches: 10. In germline, CDR1 is LNHDA, CDR2 SQIVND (reference sequence). As DNA, the CDR3 is TGTGCCAGTAGTATAGATCAGGGGGCCTCTGCCGCTGGCTACACCTTC. Its protein product is CASSIDQGASAAGYTF.

The chain has TRBV7-9 and TRBJ1-6, with D unresolved. Germline assignment: CDR1 SEHNR and CDR2 FQNEAQ (reference sequence). The V gene lost 8 bases and the J gene lost 4 bases, with 12 bases spanning the gap. The CDR3 runs 14 residues. The CDR3 coding sequence is TGTGCCAGCGCTACGGCGGGTTATAATTCACCCCTCCACTTT. Protein sequence: CASATAGYNSPLHF.

This chain joins TRBV6-5 and TRBJ2-3; the match to TRBD2 covers 7 bases. Trimming cost V 4 bases and J 2 bases; bases outside gene matches: 6. The CDR3 has 15 residues. The germline gives CDR1 MNHEY, CDR2 SVGAGI. The CDR3: CASSSVGGNTDTQYF. The CDR3 nucleotides read TGTGCCAGCAGTTCGGTCGGGGGGAACACAGATACGCAGTATTTT.

The V call is TRBV3-1 (or the pseudogene TRBV3-2), the J call TRBJ1-4; TRBD1 matches at 8 bases. The CDR3 spans 15 residues. V trimming: 5 bases; J trimming: 3 bases; junction bases outside the gene matches: 5. CDR1 is LGHDT, CDR2 YNNKEL, per germline (reference sequence). The CDR3, as DNA: TGTGCCAGCAGCGGTCAGGGGGCATCTAATGAAAAACTGTTTTTT. Residues: CASSGQGASNEKLFF.

This chain joins TRBV11-2 and TRBJ1-4, with TRBD1 matching over 8 bases. CDR3 length: 15 residues. Germline-derived CDR1 and CDR2 are SGHAT and FQNNGV. The V and J ends lost 6 bases and 4 bases, in that order; junction bases with no gene match: 7. The CDR3 here is CASRRGQAINEKLFF. DNA of the CDR3: TGTGCCAGCAGACGGGGACAGGCGATTAATGAAAAACTGTTTTTT. The variable domain in full, with the rest retrieved from reference TRBV11-2 and TRBJ1-4, is EAGVAQSPRYKIIEKRQSVAFWCNPISGHATLYWYQQILGQGPKLLIQFQNNGVVDDSQLPKDRFSAERLKGVDSTLKIQPAKLEDSAVYLCASRRGQAINEKLFFGSGTQLSVL.

The chain uses TRBV3-1 (or the pseudogene TRBV3-2) and TRBJ2-3; 14 bases line up with TRBD2. Germline V gives CDR1 LGHDT, CDR2 YNNKEL (reference sequence). V was pared by 3 bases and J by 2 bases, with 4 bases of the junction left unmatched. The CDR3 extends over 17 amino acids. The CDR3 loop is CASSHGTSGGHTDTQYF. The CDR3 bases are TGTGCCAGCAGCCACGGGACTAGCGGGGGACACACAGATACGCAGTATTTT.

The chain combines TRBV2 with TRBJ2-2; TRBD2 aligns across 15 bases. The germline V gene has CDR1 SNHLY and CDR2 FYNNEI. V dropped 9 bases and J dropped 0; count of bases not matched to a gene: 2. The length of the CDR3 is 16 residues. The CDR3 bases are TGTGCCAGGCGGACTAGCGGGGGGGCGAACACCGGGGAGCTGTTTTTT. Translating it yields CARRTSGGANTGELFF.

This chain connects TRBV28 to TRBJ1-5; D is unresolved. The germline V gene has CDR1 MDHEN and CDR2 SYDVKM. The CDR3 is 13 residues long. The germline V and J ends were trimmed by 7 bases and 0 bases, with 7 bases remaining between them. The CDR3 here is CASTGFSNQPQHF. CDR3 bases: TGTGCCAGCACGGGTTTTAGCAATCAGCCCCAGCATTTT.

This chain uses TRBV5-4 with TRBJ2-3, with TRBD2 matching 12 bases. The CDR3 spans 16 residues. The V gene's germline CDR1 is SGHNT and CDR2 YYREEE (reference sequence). The V gene end was trimmed by 3 bases and the J gene end by 1 base; junction bases not matched to a gene: 3. The CDR3 sequence: CASSWASGGGTDTQYF. DNA for the CDR3: TGTGCCAGCAGCTGGGCTAGCGGGGGGGGCACAGATACGCAGTATTTT.

The CDR3 spells CASSQGLASHEQYF. CDR3 sequence (DNA): TGCGCCAGCAGCCAAGGACTAGCGAGCCACGAGCAGTACTTC. The V call is TRBV5-1, the J call TRBJ2-7; 9 bases line up with TRBD2. The length of the CDR3 is 14 residues. The V and J ends lost 4 bases and 5 bases, in that order; junction bases with no gene match: 7. The germline V gene encodes CDR1 SGHRS and CDR2 YFSETQ.

This clone was seen more than once but under ten times. The chain combines TRBV5-4 with TRBJ2-7; TRBD2 matches at 10 bases. The J segment lost 9 bases and the V segment lost 2 bases, leaving 11 bases of the junction unmatched. This CDR3 is built from 15 residues. CDR1 SGHNT and CDR2 YYREEE come from the germline V gene (reference sequence). CDR3 loop: CASSFDGTSDFGQYF. The CDR3 DNA reads TGTGCCAGCAGCTTTGACGGGACTAGCGACTTTGGGCAGTACTTC.

The chain combines TRBV7-2 with TRBJ1-1; a weak D match, TRBD1 (6 bases). Germline V gene data show CDR1 as SGHTA and CDR2 as FQGNSA. Deletions cut 3 bases from V and 8 bases from J, with 13 bases between. This CDR3 contains 13 residues. CDR3 sequence (DNA): TGTGCCAGCAGCTTGGGTCCAAGGGGGGAAGCTTTCTTT. Amino acids: CASSLGPRGEAFF.

The chain is built from TRBV18 and TRBJ2-7; 10 positions match TRBD1. The CDR3 consists of 14 residues. V shed 1 base, J shed 3 bases, and the junction held 0 bases outside the gene matches. Germline V CDR1 and CDR2: KGHSH, LQKENI. CDR3 sequence: CASSPRTGGYEQYF. As DNA, the CDR3 is TGTGCCAGCTCACCACGGACAGGGGGCTACGAGCAGTACTTC.

The V and J genes are TRBV2 and TRBJ1-4; a weak D match, TRBD1 (5 bases). The ends were cut back, 3 bases at V and 0 bases at J, with 11 bases in the middle. The germline V gene encodes CDR1 SNHLY and CDR2 FYNNEI. The CDR3 has 16 amino acids. The CDR3, as DNA: TGTGCCAGCAGTGAGGACACCCCTGCAACTAATGAAAAACTGTTTTTT. As protein: CASSEDTPATNEKLFF.

The DNA for the CDR3 is TGCAGCGTTGAAAGGGGGCTAGCTTTCTTT. Amino acid sequence: CSVERGLAFF. V and J are TRBV29-1 and TRBJ1-1, with TRBD1 matching over 7 bases. The germline CDR1 and CDR2 sequences are SQVTM and ANQGSEA. Trimming cost V 2 bases and J 10 bases; bases outside gene matches: 1. The CDR3 loop spans 10 amino acids. Based on the CDR3 plus reference TRBV29-1 and TRBJ1-1, the full variable domain is SAVISQKPSRDICQRGTSLTIQCQVDSQVTMMFWYRQQPGQSLTLIATANQGSEATYESGFVIDKFPISRPNLTFSTLTVSNMSPEDSSIYLCSVERGLAFFGQGTRLTVV.

The V and J genes are TRBV5-4 and TRBJ2-7; 14 bases are shared with TRBD2. The CDR3 consists of 18 residues. V lost 4 bases and J lost 0; bases outside the gene matches: 9. The V gene's germline CDR1 is SGHNT and CDR2 YYREEE (reference sequence). CDR3 nucleotide sequence: TGTGCCAGCAGCAGCGGGACTAGCGGGAGCCTTAGCTCCTACGAGCAGTACTTC. Protein product: CASSSGTSGSLSSYEQYF.

CDR3: CASSSSGTSGRLWTGELFF. DNA of the CDR3: TGTGCCAGCAGTTCGTCCGGGACTAGCGGGAGGCTTTGGACCGGGGAGCTGTTTTTT. This rearrangement joins TRBV27 to TRBJ2-2; 15 bases match TRBD2. The CDR3 sequence is 19 residues long. V was clipped by 4 bases and J by 5 bases; unmatched bases: 11. Germline-derived CDR1 and CDR2 are MNHEY and SMNVEV (reference sequence).

The V and J genes are TRBV6-2 or TRBV6-3 and TRBJ2-1; TRBD2 agrees at 11 bases. Germline assignment: CDR1 MNHEY and CDR2 SVGEGT. The CDR3 runs to 16 residues. The trim removed 0 bases at V and 15 bases at J, leaving 13 bases unmatched. CDR3 DNA: TGTGCCAGCAGTTACTCGATTCACACTAGCGGGAGCTTGCCGTTCTTC. As protein: CASSYSIHTSGSLPFF.